This T cell receptor beta chain comes out of a study of human T cells and chemical hapten exposure. Whole-study findings and limits: Sensitization with DPC brought no change to TCRs above 1 in 1000 in frequency. In the PT1 data, expanded TCR counts showed a positive correlation with patch test score.

Study processing details: Samples contained a median of 95,638 TCRs, with a range of 23,224 to 690,600. One entry per CDR3 protein, called by TCRdb with MiXCR from the RACE reads. In this record, the V and J calls reflect TCRdb's handling and not the investigators' own analysis. The repertoire holds some 380,000 distinct CDR3 sequences, with around 5% as singletons. This clonotype was observed a handful of times. Its antigen is not known. The CDR3 consists of 14 residues. CDR1 is MDHEN, CDR2 SYDVKM, per germline. Trimming shortened V by 6 bases and J by 2 bases, and 14 bases separated the two germline ends. Time point indicated: patch test 1, 2 weeks after DPC sensitization. Treatment: therapeutic diphenylcyclopropenone sensitization with weekly scalp DPC.

The chain carries TRBV28 and TRBJ2-7; a possible D gene is TRBD2 (5 bases). This sequence was found in a woman between 50 and 59 years old with alopecia areata. Some clones in this sample may be carry-over from other donors' samples. Source: whole blood, taken in connection with sensitization to the hapten diphenylcyclopropenone (DPC). The CDR3 DNA reads TGTGCCAGCAGGCCCCTAGCTTTGCCCTACGAGCAGTACTTC. This sequence encodes CASRPLALPYEQYF.